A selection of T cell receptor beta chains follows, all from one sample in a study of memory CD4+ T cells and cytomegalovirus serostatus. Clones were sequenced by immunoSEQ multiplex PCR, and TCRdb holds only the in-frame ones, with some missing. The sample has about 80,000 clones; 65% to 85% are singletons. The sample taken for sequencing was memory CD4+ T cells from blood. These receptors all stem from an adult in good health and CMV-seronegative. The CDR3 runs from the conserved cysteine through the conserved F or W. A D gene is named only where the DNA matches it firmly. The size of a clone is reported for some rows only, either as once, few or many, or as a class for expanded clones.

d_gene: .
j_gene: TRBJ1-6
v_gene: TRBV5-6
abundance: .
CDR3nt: TGTGCCAGCAGCGCAATCATCAATTCACCCCTCCACTTT
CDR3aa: CASSAIINSPLHF

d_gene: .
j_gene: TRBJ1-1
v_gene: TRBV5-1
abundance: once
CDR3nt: TGCGCCAGCAGCTTGAGTGAAGCTTTCTTT
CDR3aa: CASSLSEAFF

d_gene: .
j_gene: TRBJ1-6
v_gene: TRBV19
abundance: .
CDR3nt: TGTGCCAGTAGAAATGCGGTAAATTCACCCCTCCACTTT
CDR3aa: CASRNAVNSPLHF

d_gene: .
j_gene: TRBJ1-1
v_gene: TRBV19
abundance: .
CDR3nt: TGTGCCAGTAGGGGGGTTAGCGGCTGGGGTGAAGCTTTCTTT
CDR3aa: CASRGVSGWGEAFF

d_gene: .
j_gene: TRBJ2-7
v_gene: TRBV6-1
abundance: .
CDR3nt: TGTGCCAGCAGTCCCCGGACGGCGTTCGAGCAGTACTTC
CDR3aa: CASSPRTAFEQYF

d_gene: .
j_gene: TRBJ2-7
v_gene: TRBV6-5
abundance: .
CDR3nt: TGCTCCTCCAGGAGGGCCCCATACGAGCAGTACTTC
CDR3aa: CSSRRAPYEQYF

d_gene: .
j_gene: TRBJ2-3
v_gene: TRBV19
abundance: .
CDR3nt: TGTGCCAGTAGTAATCCGGCAGGGTACGAAGATACGCAGTATTTT
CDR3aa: CASSNPAGYEDTQYF

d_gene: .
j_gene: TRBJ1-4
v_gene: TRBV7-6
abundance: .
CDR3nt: TGTGCCAGCAGCAAACAGTGGCCTAATGAAAAACTGTTTTTT
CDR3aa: CASSKQWPNEKLFF

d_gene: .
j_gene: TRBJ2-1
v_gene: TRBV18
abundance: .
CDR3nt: TGTGCCAGCAGTCCCGAAGACAGTCCGGGGCAGTTCTTC
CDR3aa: CASSPEDSPGQFF

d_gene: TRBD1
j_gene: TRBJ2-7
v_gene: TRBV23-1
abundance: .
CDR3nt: TGCGCCAGCAGTCCCCCGGGACAGGGAAACTACGAGCAGTACTTC
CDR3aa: CASSPPGQGNYEQYF

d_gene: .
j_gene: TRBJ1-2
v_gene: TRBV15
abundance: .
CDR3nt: TGTGCCACCAGCAGAGAGACCGGGACTTCGGGAGGCTACACCTTC
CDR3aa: CATSRETGTSGGYTF

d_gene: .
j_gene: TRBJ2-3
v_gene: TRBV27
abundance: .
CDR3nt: TGTGCCAGCAGAGACAGGAGCACAGATACGCAGTATTTT
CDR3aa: CASRDRSTDTQYF